This entry lists 10 T cell receptor beta chains sequenced from one sample in a study of naive and memory T cell subsets. Amplification of ligated cDNA took four PCR rounds with SP2 and nested alpha and beta constant primers. One entry per CDR3 protein, called by TCRdb with MiXCR from the 5' RACE reads. The repertoire has around 56,000 distinct CDR3 sequences, less than 10% of them found once; the top ten carry approximately 9.4%. A UMI-containing oligonucleotide was joined by 3' ligation to the TCR cDNA template. The receptors shown here come from a female donor in good health.

DNA of the CDR3: TGTGCCACCGGGGACAGACATAATTCACCCCTCCACTTT. This codes for CATGDRHNSPLHF. This rearrangement joins TRBV19 to TRBJ1-6, with 7 bases lining up with TRBD1. The CDR3 covers 13 residues. The J segment lost 5 bases and the V segment lost 10 bases, leaving 5 bases of the junction unmatched. Germline CDR1 reads LNHDA; CDR2 reads SQIVND (reference sequence).

In its sample, this clonotype was seen many times. This chain connects TRBV20-1 to TRBJ2-3; 12 bases are shared with TRBD2. Germline CDR1 DFQATT, CDR2 SNEGSKA (reference sequence). There are 17 residues in the CDR3. Trimming removed 2 bases from V and 2 bases from J; junction bases left unmatched: 8. In DNA, the CDR3 is TGCAGTGCTAGACAGGGGCTAGCGGGGGGGCACACAGATACGCAGTATTTT. Its protein product is CSARQGLAGGHTDTQYF.

This clonotype occurred many times. The chain is built from TRBV6-6 and TRBJ1-6; D not resolved. Germline V gives CDR1 MNHNY, CDR2 SVGAGI (reference sequence). Trimming cost V 0 bases and J 0 bases, with 15 bases left between them. CDR3 length equals 19 residues. The DNA for the CDR3 is TGTGCCAGCAGTTACTCGGGCAGGAGAACGAGCTCCTATAATTCACCCCTCCACTTT. Amino acid sequence: CASSYSGRRTSSYNSPLHF.

The sample holds a few counts of this clonotype. This chain uses TRBV6-9 with TRBJ2-1; D call uncertain. V shed 4 bases and J shed 10 bases, with 20 bases lying between them. CDR1 is MNHGY, CDR2 SVAAGI, per germline. The length of the CDR3 is 15 residues. The CDR3 loop reads CASSCPTVSHLEQFF. DNA for the CDR3: TGTGCCAGCAGTTGTCCCACGGTCTCACATCTAGAGCAGTTCTTC.

The sample holds many counts of this clonotype. The CDR3 is CASSPPGGNDYQPQHF. In DNA, the CDR3 is TGTGCCAGCTCACCACCTGGGGGAAACGATTATCAGCCCCAGCATTTT. The V gene is TRBV18, the J gene TRBJ1-5; TRBD1 might be the D (5 bases). Trimming took off 0 bases at V and 5 bases at J, with 14 bases between the two ends. The length of the CDR3 is 16 residues. From germline, CDR1 is KGHSH and CDR2 LQKENI.

CDR3 DNA: TGCGCCAGCAGCTTGACTAGCGGGGGTTCAGGTGAGCAGTTCTTC. Amino acids: CASSLTSGGSGEQFF. The J gene is TRBJ2-1, the V gene TRBV5-1, with 11 bases fitting TRBD2. Germline V gene sequence: CDR1 SGHRS, CDR2 YFSETQ. V shed 1 base, J shed 9 bases, and the junction held 6 bases outside the gene matches. The CDR3 spans 15 residues.

Many counts were recorded for this clonotype. This chain uses TRBV19 with TRBJ1-5; TRBD1 aligns across 12 bases. The trim removed 2 bases at V and 0 bases at J, leaving 2 bases unmatched. The germline gives CDR1 LNHDA, CDR2 SQIVND (reference sequence). This CDR3 region has 17 residues. The CDR3 spells CASSIRDRGLSNQPQHF. CDR3 DNA: TGTGCCAGTAGTATAAGGGACAGGGGGCTTAGCAATCAGCCCCAGCATTTT.

This clonotype was counted between two and nine times. The chain links TRBV6-5 to TRBJ2-3; D is possibly TRBD1 (5 bases). The V gene lost 0 bases and the J gene lost 4 bases, with 8 bases spanning the gap. CDR3 length equals 14 residues. Germline CDR1 is MNHEY and CDR2 is SVGAGI. This CDR3 reads CASSYSKGSDTQYF. CDR3 in DNA: TGTGCCAGCAGTTACTCGAAGGGGTCAGATACGCAGTATTTT.

The chain links TRBV20-1 to TRBJ2-2; 8 bases match TRBD2. The trim removed 3 bases at V and 12 bases at J, leaving 6 bases unmatched. Germline V lookup: CDR1 DFQATT, CDR2 SNEGSKA (reference sequence). There are 12 residues in the CDR3. CDR3 loop: CSASGGARKLFF. CDR3 bases: TGCAGTGCTAGCGGGGGGGCGAGGAAGCTGTTTTTT.

The chain is built from TRBV11-2 and TRBJ2-2; 9 nucleotides align to TRBD1. Per the germline V gene, CDR1 is SGHAT and CDR2 is FQNNGV. The CDR3 runs 14 residues. V gave up 7 bases and J gave up 4 bases; unmatched junction bases: 4. CDR3 bases: TGTGCCAGCACCGGACAGGGGACCACCGGGGAGCTGTTTTTT. Its protein is CASTGQGTTGELFF.